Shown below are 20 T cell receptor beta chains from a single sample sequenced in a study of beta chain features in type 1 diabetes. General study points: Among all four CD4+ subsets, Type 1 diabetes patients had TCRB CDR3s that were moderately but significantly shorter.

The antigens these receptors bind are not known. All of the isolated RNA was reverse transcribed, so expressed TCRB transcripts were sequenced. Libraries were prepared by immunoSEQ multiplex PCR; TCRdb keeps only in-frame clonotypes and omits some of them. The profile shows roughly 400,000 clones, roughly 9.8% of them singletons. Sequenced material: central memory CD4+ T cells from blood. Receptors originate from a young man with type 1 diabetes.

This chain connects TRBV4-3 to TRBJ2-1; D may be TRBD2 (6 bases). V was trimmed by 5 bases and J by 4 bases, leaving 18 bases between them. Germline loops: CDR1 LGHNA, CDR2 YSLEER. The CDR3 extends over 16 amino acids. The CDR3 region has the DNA TGCGCCAGCAGCGCCTCTTTAGCGGATTCATACAATGAGCAGTTCTTC. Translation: CASSASLADSYNEQFF.

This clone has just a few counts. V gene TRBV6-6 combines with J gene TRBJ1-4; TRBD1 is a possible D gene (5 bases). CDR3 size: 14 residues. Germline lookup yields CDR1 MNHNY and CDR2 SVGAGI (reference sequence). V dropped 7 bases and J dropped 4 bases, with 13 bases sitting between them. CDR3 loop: CASNSRQLNEKLFF. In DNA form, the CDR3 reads TGTGCCAGCAATAGTCGACAGCTTAATGAAAAACTGTTTTTT.

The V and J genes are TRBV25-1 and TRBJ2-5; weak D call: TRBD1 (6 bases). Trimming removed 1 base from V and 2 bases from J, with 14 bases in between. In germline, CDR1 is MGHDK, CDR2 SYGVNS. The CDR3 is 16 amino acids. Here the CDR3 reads CASSEFGAGVQETQYF. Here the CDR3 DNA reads TGTGCCAGCAGTGAATTCGGGGCAGGGGTACAAGAGACCCAGTACTTC.

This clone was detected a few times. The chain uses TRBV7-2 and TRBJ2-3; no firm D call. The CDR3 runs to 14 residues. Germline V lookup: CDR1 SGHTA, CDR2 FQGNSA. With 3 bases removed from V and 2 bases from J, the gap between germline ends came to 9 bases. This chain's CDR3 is CASSFAQSTDTQYF. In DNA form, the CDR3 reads TGTGCCAGCAGCTTCGCCCAGTCCACAGATACGCAGTATTTT.

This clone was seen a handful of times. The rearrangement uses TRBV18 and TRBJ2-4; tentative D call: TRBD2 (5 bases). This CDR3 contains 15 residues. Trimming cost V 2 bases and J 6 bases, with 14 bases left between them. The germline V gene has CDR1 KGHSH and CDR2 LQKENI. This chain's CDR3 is CASSPSTSGGNIQYF. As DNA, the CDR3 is TGTGCCAGCTCACCAAGTACTAGTGGTGGAAACATTCAGTACTTC.

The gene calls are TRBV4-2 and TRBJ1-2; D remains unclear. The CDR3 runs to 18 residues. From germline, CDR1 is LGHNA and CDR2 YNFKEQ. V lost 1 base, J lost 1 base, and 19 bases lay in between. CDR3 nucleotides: TGTGCCAGCAGCCAAGGATTGGGAAACTGGATCCGTAACTATGGCTACACCTTC. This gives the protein CASSQGLGNWIRNYGYTF.

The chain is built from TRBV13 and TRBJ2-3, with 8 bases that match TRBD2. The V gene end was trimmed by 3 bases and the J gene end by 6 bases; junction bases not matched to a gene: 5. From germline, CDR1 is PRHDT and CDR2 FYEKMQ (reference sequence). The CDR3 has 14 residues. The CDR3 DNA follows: TGTGCCAGCAGCTTTGGCGGGAGGAAGGATACGCAGTATTTT. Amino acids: CASSFGGRKDTQYF.

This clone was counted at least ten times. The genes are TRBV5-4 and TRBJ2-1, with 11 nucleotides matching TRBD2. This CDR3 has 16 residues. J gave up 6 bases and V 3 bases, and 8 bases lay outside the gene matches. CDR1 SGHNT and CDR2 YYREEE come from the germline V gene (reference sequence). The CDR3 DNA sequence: TGTGCCAGCAGCTCTACTAGCGGGGGACGGGGCAATGAGCAGTTCTTC. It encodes CASSSTSGGRGNEQFF.

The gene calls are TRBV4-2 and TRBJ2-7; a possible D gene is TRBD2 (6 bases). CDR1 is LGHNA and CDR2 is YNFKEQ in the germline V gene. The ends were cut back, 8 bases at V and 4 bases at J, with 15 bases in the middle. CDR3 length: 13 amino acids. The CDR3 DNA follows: TGTGCCAGCGGGGAAGCGGGTACTTACGAGCAGTACTTC. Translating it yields CASGEAGTYEQYF.

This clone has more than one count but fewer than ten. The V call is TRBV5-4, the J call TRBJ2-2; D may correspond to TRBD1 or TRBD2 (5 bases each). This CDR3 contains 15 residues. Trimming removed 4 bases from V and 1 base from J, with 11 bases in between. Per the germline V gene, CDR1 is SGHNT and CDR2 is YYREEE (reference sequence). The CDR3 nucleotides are TGTGCCAGCAGCGCCGGGACCCAGAACACCGGGGAGCTGTTTTTT. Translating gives CASSAGTQNTGELFF.

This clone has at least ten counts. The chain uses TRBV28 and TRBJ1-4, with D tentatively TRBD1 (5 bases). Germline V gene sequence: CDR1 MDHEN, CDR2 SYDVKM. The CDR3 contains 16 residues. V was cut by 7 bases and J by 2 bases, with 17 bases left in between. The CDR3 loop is CASTGAGVTTNEKLFF. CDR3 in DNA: TGTGCCAGCACCGGGGCAGGTGTTACTACTAATGAAAAACTGTTTTTT.

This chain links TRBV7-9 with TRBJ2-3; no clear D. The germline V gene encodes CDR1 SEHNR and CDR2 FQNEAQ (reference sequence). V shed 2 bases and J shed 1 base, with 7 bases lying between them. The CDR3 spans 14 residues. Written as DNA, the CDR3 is TGTGCCAGCAGCTTACGGGTAGGCACAGATACGCAGTATTTT. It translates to CASSLRVGTDTQYF.

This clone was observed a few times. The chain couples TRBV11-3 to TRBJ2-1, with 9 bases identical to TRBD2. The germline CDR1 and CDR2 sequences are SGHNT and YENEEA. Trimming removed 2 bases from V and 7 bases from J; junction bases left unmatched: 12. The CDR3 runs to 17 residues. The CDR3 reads CASSLLGSGRSGNEQFF. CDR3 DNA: TGTGCCAGCAGCTTATTAGGGAGCGGGAGGTCGGGAAATGAGCAGTTCTTC.

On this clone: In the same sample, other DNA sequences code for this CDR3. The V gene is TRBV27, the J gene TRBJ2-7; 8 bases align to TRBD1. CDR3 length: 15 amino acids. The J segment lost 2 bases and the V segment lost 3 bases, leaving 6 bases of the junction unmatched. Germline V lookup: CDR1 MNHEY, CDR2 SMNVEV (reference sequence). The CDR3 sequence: CASSLYGTGAYEQYF. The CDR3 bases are TGTGCCAGCAGTTTGTACGGGACAGGAGCCTACGAGCAGTACTTC.

This CDR3 reads CSVEGERGAFHNEQYF. The CDR3 nucleotides are TGCAGCGTTGAAGGTGAAAGGGGGGCGTTTCACAACGAGCAGTACTTC. J is TRBJ2-7 and V is TRBV29-1; D is tentatively TRBD1 or TRBD2 (6 bases each). The CDR3 is made up of 16 amino acids. Germline V CDR1 and CDR2: SQVTM, ANQGSEA. With 1 base removed from V and 5 bases from J, the gap between germline ends came to 21 bases.

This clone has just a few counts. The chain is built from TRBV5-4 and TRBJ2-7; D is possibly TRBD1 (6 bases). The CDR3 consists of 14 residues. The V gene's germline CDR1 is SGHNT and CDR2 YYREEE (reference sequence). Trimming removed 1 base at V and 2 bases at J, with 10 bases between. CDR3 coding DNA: TGTGCCAGCAGCTTGCAGGGGTCGACCTACGAGCAGTACTTC. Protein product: CASSLQGSTYEQYF.

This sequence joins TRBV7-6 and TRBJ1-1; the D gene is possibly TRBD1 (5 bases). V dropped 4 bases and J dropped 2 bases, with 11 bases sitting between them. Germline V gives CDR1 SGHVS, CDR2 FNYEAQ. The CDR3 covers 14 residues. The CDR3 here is CASSSLQDNTEAFF. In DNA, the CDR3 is TGTGCCAGCAGCTCCCTACAGGACAACACTGAAGCTTTCTTT. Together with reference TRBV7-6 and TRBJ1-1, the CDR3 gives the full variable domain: GAGVSQSPRYKVTKRGQDVALRCDPISGHVSLYWYRQALGQGPEFLTYFNYEAQQDKSGLPNDRFSAERPEGSISTLTIQRTEQRDSAMYRCASSSLQDNTEAFFGQGTRLTVV.

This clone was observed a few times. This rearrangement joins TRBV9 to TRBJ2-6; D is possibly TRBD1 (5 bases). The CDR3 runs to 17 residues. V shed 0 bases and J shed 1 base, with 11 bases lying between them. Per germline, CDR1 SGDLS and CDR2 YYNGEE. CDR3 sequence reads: CASSVGGRVSGANVLTF. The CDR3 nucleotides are TGTGCCAGCAGCGTAGGAGGCAGGGTTTCTGGGGCCAACGTCCTGACTTTC.

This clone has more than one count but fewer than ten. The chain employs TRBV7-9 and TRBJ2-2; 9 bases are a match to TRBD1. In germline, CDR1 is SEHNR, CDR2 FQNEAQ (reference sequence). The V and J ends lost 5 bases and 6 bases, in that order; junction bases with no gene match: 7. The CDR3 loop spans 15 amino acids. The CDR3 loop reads CASSPQGAPAGELFF. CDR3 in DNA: TGTGCCAGCAGCCCACAGGGGGCGCCGGCCGGGGAGCTGTTTTTT.

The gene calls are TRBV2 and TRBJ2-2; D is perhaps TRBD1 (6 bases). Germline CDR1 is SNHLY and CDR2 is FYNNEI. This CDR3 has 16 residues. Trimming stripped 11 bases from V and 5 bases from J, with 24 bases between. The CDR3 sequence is CAVSRSGTSMTGELFF. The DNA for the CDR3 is TGTGCCGTCAGCAGGTCCGGGACATCGATGACCGGGGAGCTGTTTTTT.